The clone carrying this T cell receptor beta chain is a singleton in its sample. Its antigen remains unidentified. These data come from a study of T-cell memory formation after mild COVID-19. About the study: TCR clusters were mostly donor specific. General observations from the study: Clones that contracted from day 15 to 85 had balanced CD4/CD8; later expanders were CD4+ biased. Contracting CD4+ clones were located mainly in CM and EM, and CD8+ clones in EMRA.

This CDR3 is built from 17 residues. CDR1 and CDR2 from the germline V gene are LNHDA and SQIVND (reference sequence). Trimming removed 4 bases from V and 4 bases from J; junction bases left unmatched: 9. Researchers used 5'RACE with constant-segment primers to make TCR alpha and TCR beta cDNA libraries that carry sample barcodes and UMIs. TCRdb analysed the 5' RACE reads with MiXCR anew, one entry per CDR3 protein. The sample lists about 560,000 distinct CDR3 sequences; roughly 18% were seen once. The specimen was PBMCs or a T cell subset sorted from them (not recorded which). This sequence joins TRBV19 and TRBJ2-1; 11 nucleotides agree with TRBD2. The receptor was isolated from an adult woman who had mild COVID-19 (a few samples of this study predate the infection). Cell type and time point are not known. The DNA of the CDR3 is TGTGCCAGTAGTACACCAATAGCGGGGGGGCCTTACAATGAGCAGTTCTTC. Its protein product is CASSTPIAGGPYNEQFF.